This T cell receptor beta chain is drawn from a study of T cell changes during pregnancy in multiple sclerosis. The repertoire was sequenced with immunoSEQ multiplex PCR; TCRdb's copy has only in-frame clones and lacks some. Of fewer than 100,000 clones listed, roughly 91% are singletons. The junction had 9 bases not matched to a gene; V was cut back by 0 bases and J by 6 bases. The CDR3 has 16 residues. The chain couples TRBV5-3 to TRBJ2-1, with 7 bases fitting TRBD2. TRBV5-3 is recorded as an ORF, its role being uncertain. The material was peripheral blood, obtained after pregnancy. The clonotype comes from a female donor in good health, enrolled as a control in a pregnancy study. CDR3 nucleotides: TGTGCCAGAAGCTTGGAGACCCAGCGGGACTTCAATGAGCAGTTCTTC. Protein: CARSLETQRDFNEQFF.